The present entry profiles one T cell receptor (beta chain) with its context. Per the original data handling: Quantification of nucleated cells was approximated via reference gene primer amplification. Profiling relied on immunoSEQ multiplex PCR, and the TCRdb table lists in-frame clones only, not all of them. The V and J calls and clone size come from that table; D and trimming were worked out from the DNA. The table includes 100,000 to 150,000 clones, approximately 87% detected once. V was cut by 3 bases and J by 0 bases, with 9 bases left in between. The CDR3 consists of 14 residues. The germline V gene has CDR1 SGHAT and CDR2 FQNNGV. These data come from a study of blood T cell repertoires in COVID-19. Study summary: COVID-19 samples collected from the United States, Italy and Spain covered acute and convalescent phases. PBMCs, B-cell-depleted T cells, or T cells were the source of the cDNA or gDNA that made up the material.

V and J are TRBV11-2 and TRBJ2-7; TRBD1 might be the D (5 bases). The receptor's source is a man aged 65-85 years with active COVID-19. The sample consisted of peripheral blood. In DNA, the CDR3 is TGTGCCAGCAGCTTTGCACAGGCCTCCTACGAGCAGTACTTC. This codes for CASSFAQASYEQYF.